In this sample, the clone carrying this T cell receptor (beta chain) turned up a few times. Its specificity is not known. The authors made TCR beta libraries by quantitative 5'-RACE with molecular barcodes. In TCRdb, the 5' RACE reads were re-called with MiXCR into one record per CDR3 protein. The repertoire holds 650,000 to 800,000 distinct CDR3 sequences, with roughly 20% as singletons. The data were taken from a study of CD8 T cells in ankylosing spondylitis. Study-level results: Clones that were linked to disease were CD8+ and were relatively rare in peripheral blood. Existing reports had already noted some motif variants in reactive arthritis synovial fluid and blood. Disease-linked clones were reportedly significantly enriched in matched ankylosing spondylitis synovial fluid. Seemingly distinctive of ankylosing spondylitis blood was a TCR beta motif formed by eight highly homologous variants.

Sequenced material: blood, either unsorted or a sorted T cell fraction (not recorded which). This receptor was identified in a male donor with ankylosing spondylitis.

The CDR3 region has the DNA TGTGCCAGCAGCTTAGGCCCCAAGACTAGCGGGAGAGCGGAGACCCAGTACTTC. This sequence encodes CASSLGPKTSGRAETQYF. The chain employs TRBV13 and TRBJ2-5; 12 bases fit TRBD2. Per the germline V gene, CDR1 is PRHDT and CDR2 is FYEKMQ (reference sequence). The ends lost 0 bases at V and 5 bases at J; junction bases unmatched: 10. The CDR3 consists of 18 residues.